The following is a T cell receptor beta chain sequence with its context. As yet, its antigen is unknown. V was clipped by 3 bases and J by 16 bases, with 10 bases between them. CDR3 length: 11 residues. Germline lookup yields CDR1 SGHTA and CDR2 FQGNSA. With the Oncomine TCR Beta short-read assay, DNA from cultured CD4+ T cells was sequenced. TCRdb re-analysed the PCR reads in MiXCR, keeping a single row per CDR3 protein. The table includes around 18,000 distinct CDR3 sequences, 45% to 60% detected once. Treatment in this sample: approximately 10-day PBMC culture with coronavirus spike peptide pools or control peptides (ViraFEST assay). The data are from a study of vaccination and CD4 T cells after COVID-19. Study results and limitations: Analysis of convalescent patients found that 304 of 307 vaccine-specific clones were spike mono-reactive.

This clonotype was obtained from a human donor who had recovered from COVID-19. V is TRBV7-2 and J is TRBJ1-6; no definite D call. The sample here was CD4+ T cells from blood, cultured in vitro, taken after SARS-CoV-2 vaccination. The CDR3 is CASSLAGPLHF. In nucleotides, the CDR3 is TGTGCCAGCAGCTTGGCAGGCCCACTCCACTTT. The whole variable domain, remainder taken from reference TRBV7-2 and TRBJ1-6, is GAGVSQSPSNKVTEKGKDVELRCDPISGHTALYWYRQSLGQGLEFLIYFQGNSAPDKSGLPSDRFSAERTGGSVSTLTIQRTQQEDSAVYLCASSLAGPLHFGNGTRLTVT.